Listed here are 2 T cell receptor beta chains from one sample, sequenced in a study of blood T cell repertoires in COVID-19. The data were produced by immunoSEQ multiplex PCR, yet TCRdb's version contains in-frame clones alone and is incomplete. The data show 280,000 or so clones, about 85% seen once. Material: PBMCs or T cells enriched from blood (not recorded which). The receptors shown here come from a woman between 45 and 60 years old who had recovered from COVID-19.

The rearrangement joins TRBV15 to TRBJ1-5, with a possible D match to TRBD1 (6 bases). V lost 8 bases to trimming and J lost 3 bases, with 17 bases between them. Germline values: CDR1 LNHNV, CDR2 YYDKDF (reference sequence). The CDR3 covers 15 residues. CDR3 sequence reads: CATESKDSDNQPQHF. DNA for the CDR3: TGTGCCACCGAGAGCAAGGACAGTGACAATCAGCCCCAGCATTTT.

This rearrangement joins TRBV6-1 to TRBJ1-4; D may be TRBD1 (6 bases). Germline V lookup: CDR1 MNHNS, CDR2 SASEGT. V gave up 2 bases and J gave up 6 bases, with 10 bases separating them. The CDR3 is 14 residues long. CDR3 bases: TGTGCCAGCAGTGAATCCGCAGGGGATGAAAAACTGTTTTTT. Its protein product is CASSESAGDEKLFF.